This T cell receptor (beta chain) came from a study of T cell responses to AZD1222 COVID-19 vaccine. CDR1 is LNHDA, CDR2 SQIVND, per germline (reference sequence). This CDR3 has 15 amino acids. Deletions cut 8 bases from V and 1 base from J, with 15 bases between. Clones were sequenced by immunoSEQ multiplex PCR, and TCRdb holds only the in-frame ones, with some missing. Among about 150,000 clones, 92% were seen once, and the ten largest hold approximately 3.6%. This clone was counted a single time. The sequence came from an adult who received the AZD1222 COVID-19 vaccine. The chain couples TRBV19 to TRBJ1-3, with a weak D call TRBD1 (6 bases). The sample was peripheral blood, taken 28 days after the second AZD1222 dose. The DNA of the CDR3 is TGTGCCAGTGGTCTTACACAGGGTTCTGGAAACACCATATATTTT. Translated: CASGLTQGSGNTIYF.